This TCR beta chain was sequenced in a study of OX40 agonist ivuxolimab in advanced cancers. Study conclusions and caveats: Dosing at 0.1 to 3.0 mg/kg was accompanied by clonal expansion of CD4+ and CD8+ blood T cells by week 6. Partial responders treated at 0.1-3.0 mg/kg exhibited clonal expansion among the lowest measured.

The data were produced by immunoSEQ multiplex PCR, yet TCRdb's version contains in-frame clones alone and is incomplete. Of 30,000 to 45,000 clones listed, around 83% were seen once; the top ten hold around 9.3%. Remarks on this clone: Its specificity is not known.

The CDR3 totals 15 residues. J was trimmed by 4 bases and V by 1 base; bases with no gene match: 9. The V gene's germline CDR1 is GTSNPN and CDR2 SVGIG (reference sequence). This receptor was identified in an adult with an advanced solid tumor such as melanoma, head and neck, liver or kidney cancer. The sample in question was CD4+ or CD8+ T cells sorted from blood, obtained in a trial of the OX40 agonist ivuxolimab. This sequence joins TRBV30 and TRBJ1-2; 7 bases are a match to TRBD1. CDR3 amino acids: CAWSATSGGTYGYTF. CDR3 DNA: TGTGCCTGGAGTGCAACCTCAGGGGGGACCTATGGCTACACCTTC.